This T cell receptor beta chain stems from a study of tumor and adjacent non-tumor tissue in lung cancer (dated by TCRdb to 2016 to 2018). Background for the entire study: By cancer type, the cohort comprised under 15 adenocarcinoma patients, a couple of squamous cell carcinoma patients and 1 small cell lung cancer patient. The approximately 15 patients were aged about 30 to 80 years, included 10 men and 5 women, and had TNM stage I to III disease. Approximately 31 paired specimens, one tumor and one normal lung sample per patient, were profiled by TCRbeta CDR3 sequencing. In total, sequencing yielded 125,075,908 productive TCRbeta reads, which works out to an average of approximately 4 million reads per sample. The study compared bulk TCRbeta repertoires from lung tumor tissue and matched distant non-tumor lung tissue of under 16 lung cancer patients.

The paper's findings and limits, for the study overall: Only about 15 patients were in the cohort, and the authors stated that larger samples and more detailed clinical data are needed. Significantly higher TCR diversity (inverse Simpson) was observed in tumor tissue than in normal lung tissue (around 450 vs 150, P = 0.0075, Mann-Whitney U test). The sequencing platform is not named in the methods, and unique molecular identifiers are not mentioned. TCR diversity was significantly higher in younger patients, and higher tumor TCR diversity was associated with shorter overall and disease-free survival. Because peripheral blood was not sequenced, blood TCRbeta repertoires in the lung cancer patients of the study were not examined. The top 100 clones made up a significantly larger cumulative share of the repertoire in normal lung than in tumor tissue.

Library method: multiplex PCR. TCRdb lists the instrument as Illumina HiSeq 2500. TCRbeta libraries were constructed through three rounds of nested PCR with primers (Table S4) according to protocols modified from ARM-PCR. PCR products of 200-500 bp were gel-excised and purified with the QIAquick gel extraction kit before sequencing. Concerning the study's data processing: Trimmomatic was used to clean the reads, FLASH merged the cleaned reads into complete CDR3 sequences, and MiTCR assigned the sequences to V(D)J germline segments. Clonal diversity was calculated as the inverse Simpson's index using VDJtools. In-frame sequences lacking a premature stop codon were counted as productive reads. TCRdb's own reprocessing of the public reads used fastp at Q25 and MiXCR and kept productive beta chains. Each CDR3 protein gets just one entry, which takes the most common genes and DNA from the rows behind it. It is TCRdb's table, rather than the study itself, that gives the V and J calls and clone size. The sample contains 77,000 or so distinct CDR3 sequences, around 74% of them found a single time. Approximately 12% of the sample is held by the ten biggest clonotypes.

This clonotype was recorded only once. Which antigen it targets is not known. This may arise from a read error, as a much more abundant clone is one base away. In the germline V gene, CDR1 corresponds to MDHEN and CDR2 to SYDVKM. From the cysteine through the phenylalanine, the CDR3 covers 18 amino acids. Kept here is only the CDR3 DNA, which spans 54 bases and is read in frame from base 1. The V end loses 5 bases and the J end loses 0 bases, and a stretch of 17 bases separates them. RNA was isolated from bulk, unsorted tissue, and RNA quality was assessed with a NanoDrop ND-1000 and an Agilent 2100. The donors were newly diagnosed lung cancer patients admitted for thoracic surgery in China from August to November 2014 who had not received prior chemotherapy. Patients with previous radiotherapy or chemotherapy, or with another concurrent cancer, were excluded from the study. Pieces of surgical tissue measuring about 1-2.1 cm3 were kept in RNAlater solution and stored at -80 degrees C until use.

The sequence was collected from a woman between 50 and 59 years old with non-small cell lung cancer. The sample taken for sequencing was lung tumor tissue. The chain uses TRBV28 and TRBJ2-6; no D gene can be assigned with confidence. In nucleotides, the sequence is TGTGCCAGCAGTCATACATGGAGAGGCCCCTCTGGGGCCAACGTCCTGACTTTC. This gives the protein CASSHTWRGPSGANVLTF.